This T cell receptor (beta chain) was sequenced in a study of cytomegalovirus exposure and HLA in healthy donors. Whole-study results and caveats: Later, TCR association rates were found to vary by HLA locus, highest for DRB1 and lowest for HLA-C. A missense variant in DCLRE1C was later tied to TCR beta V- and J-gene trimming.

CDR1 SGHRS and CDR2 YFSETQ come from the germline V gene. This CDR3 spans 15 amino acids. J was trimmed by 6 bases and V by 2 bases; bases with no gene match: 6. Samples came from healthy bone marrow donors. A multiplex PCR was run with 60 Vbeta primers and 13 Jbeta primers. Sequencing was performed with immunoSEQ multiplex PCR; in TCRdb, only in-frame clones are kept and a portion is missing. The table has roughly 97,000 clones, roughly a tenth seen once. In regard to this clone: Its antigen is as yet unknown.

The sample taken for sequencing was PBMCs. This TCR came from a man in his fifties or sixties in good health and CMV-seropositive. The V gene is TRBV5-1, the J gene TRBJ1-5, with 9 positions matching TRBD1. The CDR3 here is CASSLNTGGTQPQHF. CDR3 bases: TGCGCCAGCAGCTTAAATACAGGGGGCACTCAGCCCCAGCATTTT.